This T cell receptor (beta chain) originates from a study of Graves' ophthalmopathy and Graves' hyperthyroidism (dated by TCRdb to between 2017 and 2018). For context, the study as a whole: Peripheral blood was collected at initial diagnosis, before any treatment. Following sampling, methimazole starting at 30 mg daily was administered to hyperthyroidism patients, and high-dose intravenous methylprednisolone was administered to ophthalmopathy patients. In about six hyperthyroidism patients, the T-cell repertoires found in thyroid tissue were compared with those found in blood. The study used TCR beta repertoire signatures to distinguish Graves' ophthalmopathy from Graves' hyperthyroidism and to predict progression to ophthalmopathy. To explore V-J signatures that separate ophthalmopathy from hyperthyroidism, a discovery set of approximately 100 patients was enrolled, consisting of 43 with ophthalmopathy and around 60 with stable hyperthyroidism. An independent validation cohort comprised roughly 20 hyperthyroidism patients and 15 to 17 patients who later progressed from hyperthyroidism to ophthalmopathy. In total, 135 blood samples were TCR-sequenced: 40 to 45 ophthalmopathy, 75 hyperthyroidism and roughly 17 hyperthyroidism-to-ophthalmopathy patients. Results the study describes overall, beyond this receptor: In cross-validation, the 13-signature model distinguished ophthalmopathy from stable hyperthyroidism with approximately 88% sensitivity and 81% to 83% specificity, and in the test set the corresponding values were around 80% and 75%. Most of the expanded thyroid clonotypes with a frequency above 0.001 were also detected in blood, and it was suggested that the thyroid immune response may be reflected by blood repertoires. In validation, the model predicted ophthalmopathy progression with more than 55% sensitivity and around 72% specificity; some 13 predicted patients were CT-confirmed with GO in a median of 6.5 months. No statistical method was used to set the sample size in advance, and the investigators knew which group each participant was assigned to.

Ophthalmopathy patients were characterized by moderately to severely active disease, a Clinical Activity Score of at least 3, a NOSPECS grade of at least 4, and a disease duration under 3 months. Patients with other autoimmune diseases, uncontrolled infections, pregnancy or lactation were excluded. Clinical symptoms, serum thyroxine, TRAb, thyroid ultrasound and orbital computed tomography formed the basis of the diagnosis. Ficoll-Paque density gradient centrifugation was used to isolate PBMCs from 8 to 10 ml of fresh peripheral blood. Total RNA was extracted with Trizol reagent and quality-checked on an Agilent 2100 Bioanalyzer. For repertoire sequencing, the TCR beta CDR3 regions were amplified from RNA transcripts. A first-round RT-PCR used HTBI primers with the Qiagen OneStep RT-PCR kit, followed by a second-round multiplex PCR, size selection and purification. Sequencing of the libraries was carried out on an Illumina HiSeq2000 in paired-end mode with 100 bp reads. For the original study's pipeline: SOAPnuke was used to process the reads, throwing out any read that had adapters, had uncalled bases, had a mean Phred below 15, or lacked an exact constant-primer or identifier match. COPE v1.2.5 was used to merge high-quality paired reads. Clonotypes were defined as unique nucleotide sequences and were aligned to IMGT TRB V, D and J references using MiTCR v1.1. Analysis was restricted to V-J combinations with a frequency above 0.0001, which covered about 99% of repertoires. A TCR clonal expansion and chaos score per V-J combination was defined as the ratio of F50 clonal expansion to chaos observed in the TCRdist matrix. Welch's t-statistics and random forest were used to reduce features to about 13 V-J combinations, which were fed into a naive Bayes classifier. Thyroid-blood repertoire similarity was quantified with the Morisita-Horn index. TCRdb trimmed the raw reads at Q25, called clones with MiXCR and kept productive beta chains. Each CDR3 protein gets just one entry, which takes the most common genes and DNA from the rows behind it. These V and J calls rely on TCRdb rather than the paper's analysis. Counted in this sample were hundreds of thousands of distinct CDR3 sequences; about 41% of them appeared once. About 3.3% of the sample belongs to the ten largest clones.

Taken from cysteine to phenylalanine, the CDR3 has 16 residues. Just the 48-base CDR3 DNA is kept, in frame starting at base 1. V is pared back by 1 base and J by 4 bases, with 14 bases lying between the germline termini. The germline V gene provides CDR1 LGHNA and CDR2 YSLEER. About this clonotype itself: What this receptor recognizes is not known. Base quality data are lacking; no much larger clone is found one base away.

The clonotype comes from an adult man with Graves' ophthalmopathy. The chain was built from TRBV4-3 and TRBJ1-5; tentative D gene TRBD1, with 5 bases matching. Sequenced material: peripheral blood. The CDR3 sequence is CASSQVGGVFNQPQHF. The nucleotide sequence is given as TGCGCCAGCAGCCAAGTGGGGGGGGTTTTTAATCAGCCCCAGCATTTT.